This TCR beta chain was identified in a study of blood T cell repertoires in COVID-19. The CDR3 loop spans 12 amino acids. Germline CDR1 is MNHEY and CDR2 is SMNVEV (reference sequence). Trimming removed 3 bases at V and 9 bases at J, with 9 bases between. Clones were read by immunoSEQ multiplex PCR, and TCRdb kept only the in-frame ones, dropping some. The sample records some 180,000 clones, 85% to 90% being singletons. This chain links TRBV27 with TRBJ1-5, with TRBD1 as a possible D gene (5 bases). Specimen: PBMCs or T cells enriched from blood (not recorded which). This clonotype originated in a woman between 35 and 50 years old in a cohort exposed to, infected with or recovered from COVID-19 (not recorded which). The CDR3 loop is CASSFAGPPQHF. The CDR3, as DNA: TGTGCCAGCAGTTTCGCAGGGCCGCCCCAGCATTTT.